One and the same sample provided the 7 T cell receptor delta chains below, sequenced in a study of gamma-delta T cells after stem cell transplantation. TCRdb re-called the RT-PCR reads with CATT. The profile shows 2,200 or so delta-chain clones, about 15% of them singletons. Material: gamma-delta T cells. The receptors stem from a human donor. It is not recorded whose cells these are; they may come from a transplant donor. This table probably holds off-target reads from a library built for another chain.

This clone was recorded a few times. The chain combines TRDV2 with TRDJ1; tentatively, D is TRDD3 (5 bases). Germline CDR1 GEAIGNYY, CDR2 EKD. The CDR3 sequence is 16 residues long. V lost 2 bases and J 0 bases, leaving 15 bases between the germline ends. The chain's CDR3 is CACDSVLAPYTDKLIF. The DNA for the CDR3 is TGTGCCTGTGACAGTGTACTGGCGCCGTACACCGATAAACTCATCTTT.

This clone was recorded a few times. V is TRDV2 and J is TRDJ1, with TRDD3 identical over 7 bases. The V segment lost 0 bases and the J segment 2 bases; nucleotides outside the gene matches: 11. Germline V gene sequence: CDR1 GEAIGNYY, CDR2 EKD. There are 17 residues in the CDR3. CDR3: CACDTVSGGGATDKLIF. In DNA form, the CDR3 reads TGTGCCTGTGACACCGTGTCGGGTGGGGGAGCGACCGATAAACTCATCTTT.

There are a few counts of this clone. This CDR3 reads CACDTILHPKSSKLIF. The CDR3, as DNA: TGTGCCTGTGACACCATCCTCCACCCTAAAAGCTCAAAACTCATCTTT. The genes are TRDV2 and TRDJ1; the D is unclear. Germline CDR1 is GEAIGNYY and CDR2 is EKD. V lost 0 bases to trimming and J lost 8 bases, with 21 bases between them. This CDR3 comprises 16 residues.

This clone was counted only a few times. J is TRDJ3 and V is TRDV2; 7 bases agree with TRDD3. Losses at the gene ends were 3 bases for V and 0 bases for J; bases not matched to a gene: 10. Germline loops: CDR1 GEAIGNYY, CDR2 EKD. The CDR3 covers 19 residues. The chain's CDR3 is CACDPPGGESSWDTRQMFF. DNA for the CDR3: TGTGCCTGTGACCCCCCTGGGGGGGAAAGCTCCTGGGACACCCGACAGATGTTTTTC.

This clone has only a few counts. The genes are TRDV2 and TRDJ1, with 9 bases matching TRDD3. After removal of 5 bases from V and 0 bases from J, the junction contained 12 bases not matched to a gene. This CDR3 comprises 17 residues. Germline V CDR1 and CDR2: GEAIGNYY, EKD. CDR3 sequence reads: CACAPLLGEGYTDKLIF. The CDR3 coding sequence is TGTGCCTGTGCCCCCTTACTGGGGGAGGGGTACACCGATAAACTCATCTTT.

This clone was seen a few times. J is TRDJ3 and V is TRDV2, with D possibly matching TRDD3 (5 bases). V was trimmed by 1 base and J by 7 bases, leaving 16 bases between them. CDR3 length: 17 residues. Germline V gene data show CDR1 as GEAIGNYY and CDR2 as EKD. CDR3 coding DNA: TGTGCCTGTGACACGGTGAGGGATTCGGCCGACACCCGACAGATGTTTTTC. Amino acid sequence: CACDTVRDSADTRQMFF.

This clone was observed a handful of times. The rearrangement uses TRDV2 and TRDJ3, with a possible D match to TRDD3 (6 bases). Trimming stripped 3 bases from V and 2 bases from J, with 19 bases between. The CDR3 sequence is 19 residues long. Germline V gives CDR1 GEAIGNYY, CDR2 EKD. CDR3 loop: CACDPVIGDAAWDTRQMFF. CDR3 coding DNA: TGTGCCTGTGACCCGGTCATAGGGGATGCGGCCTGGGACACCCGACAGATGTTTTTC.